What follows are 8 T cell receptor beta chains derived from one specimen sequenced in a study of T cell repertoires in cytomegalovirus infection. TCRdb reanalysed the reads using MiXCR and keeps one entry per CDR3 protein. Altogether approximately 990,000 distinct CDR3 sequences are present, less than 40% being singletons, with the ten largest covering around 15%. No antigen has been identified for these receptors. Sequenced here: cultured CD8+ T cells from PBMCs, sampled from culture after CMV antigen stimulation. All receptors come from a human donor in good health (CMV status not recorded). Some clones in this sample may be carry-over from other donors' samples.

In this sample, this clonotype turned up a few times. The CDR3 sequence: CASSLGLSPYNEQFF. The CDR3 coding sequence is TGTGCCAGCAGCTTAGGGCTTTCCCCTTACAATGAGCAGTTCTTC. The V call is TRBV11-2, the J call TRBJ2-1, with D unresolved. The CDR3 extends over 15 amino acids. V shed 1 base and J shed 4 bases, with 11 bases lying between them. CDR1 and CDR2 (germline): SGHAT, FQNNGV. Supplemented by reference TRBV11-2 and TRBJ2-1, the full variable domain reads EAGVAQSPRYKIIEKRQSVAFWCNPISGHATLYWYQQILGQGPKLLIQFQNNGVVDDSQLPKDRFSAERLKGVDSTLKIQPAKLEDSAVYLCASSLGLSPYNEQFFGPGTRLTVL.

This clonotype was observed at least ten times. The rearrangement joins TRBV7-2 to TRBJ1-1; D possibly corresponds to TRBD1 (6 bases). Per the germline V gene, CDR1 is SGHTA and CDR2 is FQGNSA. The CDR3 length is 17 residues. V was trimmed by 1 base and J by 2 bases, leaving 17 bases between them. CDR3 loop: CASSLEGQGPPNTEAFF. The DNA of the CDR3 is TGTGCCAGCAGCTTAGAAGGGCAGGGGCCCCCTAACACTGAAGCTTTCTTT.

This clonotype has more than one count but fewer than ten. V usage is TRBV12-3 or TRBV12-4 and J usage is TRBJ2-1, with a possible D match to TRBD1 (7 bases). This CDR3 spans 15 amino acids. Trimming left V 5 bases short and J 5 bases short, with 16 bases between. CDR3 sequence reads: CASSLRQGGNNEQFF. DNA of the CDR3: TGTGCCAGCAGTCTGAGACAGGGAGGAAACAATGAGCAGTTCTTC.

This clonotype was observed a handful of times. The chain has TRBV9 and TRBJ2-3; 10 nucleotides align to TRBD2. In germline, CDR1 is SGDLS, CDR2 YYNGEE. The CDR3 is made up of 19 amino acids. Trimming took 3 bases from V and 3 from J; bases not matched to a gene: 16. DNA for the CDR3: TGTGCCAGCAGCGCACCGTCGGGACTAGCGACCGAAAGAACAGATACGCAGTATTTT. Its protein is CASSAPSGLATERTDTQYF.

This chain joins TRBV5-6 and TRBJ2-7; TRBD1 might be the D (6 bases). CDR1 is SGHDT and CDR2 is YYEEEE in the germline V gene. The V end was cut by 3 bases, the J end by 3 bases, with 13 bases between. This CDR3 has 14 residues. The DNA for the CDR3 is TGTGCCAGCAGCTCAGGGGACCTATTCTACGAGCAGTACGTC. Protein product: CASSSGDLFYEQYV.

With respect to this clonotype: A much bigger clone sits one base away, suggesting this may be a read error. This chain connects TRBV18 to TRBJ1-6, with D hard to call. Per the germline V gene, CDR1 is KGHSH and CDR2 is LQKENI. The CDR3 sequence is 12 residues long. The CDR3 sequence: CASSPPHSPLRF. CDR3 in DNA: TGTGCCAGCTCACCACCTCATTCACCCCTCCGCTTT.

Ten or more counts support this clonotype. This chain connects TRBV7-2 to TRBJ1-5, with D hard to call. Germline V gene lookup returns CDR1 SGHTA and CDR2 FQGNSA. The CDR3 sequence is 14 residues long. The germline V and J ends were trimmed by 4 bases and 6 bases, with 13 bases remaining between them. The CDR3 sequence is CASSYPLAGQPQHF. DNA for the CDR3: TGTGCCAGCAGCTACCCCCTTGCCGGTCAGCCCCAGCATTTT.

The CDR3 sequence: CSTPQGTDNQPQHF. CDR3 DNA sequence: TGCAGTACTCCTCAAGGGACAGATAATCAGCCCCAGCATTTT. V and J are TRBV20-1 and TRBJ1-5, with 7 bases aligning to TRBD1. After removal of 8 bases from V and 4 bases from J, the junction contained 11 bases not matched to a gene. Germline assignment: CDR1 DFQATT and CDR2 SNEGSKA (reference sequence). CDR3 length equals 14 residues.